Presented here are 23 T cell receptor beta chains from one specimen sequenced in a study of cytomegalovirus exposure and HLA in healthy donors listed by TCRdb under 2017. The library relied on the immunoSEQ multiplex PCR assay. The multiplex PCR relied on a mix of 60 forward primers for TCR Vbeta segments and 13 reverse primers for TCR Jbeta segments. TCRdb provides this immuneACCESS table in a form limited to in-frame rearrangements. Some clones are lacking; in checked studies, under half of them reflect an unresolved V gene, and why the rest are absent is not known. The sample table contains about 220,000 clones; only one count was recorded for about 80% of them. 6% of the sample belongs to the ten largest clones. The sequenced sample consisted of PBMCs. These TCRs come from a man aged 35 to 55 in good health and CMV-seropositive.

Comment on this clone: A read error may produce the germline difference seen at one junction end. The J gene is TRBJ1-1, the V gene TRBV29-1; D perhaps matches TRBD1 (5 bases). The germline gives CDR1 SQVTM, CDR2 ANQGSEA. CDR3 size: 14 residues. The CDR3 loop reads CSGKTAYLKTEAFF. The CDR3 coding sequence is TGCAGCGGGAAGACAGCGTATCTGAAAACTGAAGCTTTCTTT.

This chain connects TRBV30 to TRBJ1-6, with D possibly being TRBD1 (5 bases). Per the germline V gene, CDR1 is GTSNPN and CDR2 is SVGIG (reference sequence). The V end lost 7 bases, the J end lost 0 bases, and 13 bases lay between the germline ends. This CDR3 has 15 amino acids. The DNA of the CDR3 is TGTGCCTCGGAAGGGGCGAGCTCCTATAATTCACCCCTCCACTTT. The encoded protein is CASEGASSYNSPLHF. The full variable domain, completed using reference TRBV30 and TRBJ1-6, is SQTIHQWPATLVQPVGSPLSLECTVEGTSNPNLYWYRQAAGRGLQLLFYSVGIGQISSEVPQNLSASRPQDRQFILSSKKLLLSDSGFYLCASEGASSYNSPLHFGNGTRLTVT.

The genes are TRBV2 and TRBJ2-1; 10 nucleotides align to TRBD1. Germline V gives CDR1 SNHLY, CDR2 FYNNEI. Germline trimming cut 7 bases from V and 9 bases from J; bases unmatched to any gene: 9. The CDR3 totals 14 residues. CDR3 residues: CASNQDRGLPEQFF. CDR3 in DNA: TGTGCCAGCAACCAGGACAGGGGGTTACCTGAGCAGTTCTTC.

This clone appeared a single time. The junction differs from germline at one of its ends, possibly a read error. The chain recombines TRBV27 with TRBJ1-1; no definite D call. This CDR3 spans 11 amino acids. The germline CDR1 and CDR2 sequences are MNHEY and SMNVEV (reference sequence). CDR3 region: CATRFGWSLRF. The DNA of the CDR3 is TGTGCCACCAGATTCGGTTGGTCCTTGCGTTTT.

CDR3 bases: TGTGCCAGCAGCCAGCGGACAGTAGTAAATGAGCAGTTCTTC. Translated: CASSQRTVVNEQFF. The V and J genes are TRBV14 and TRBJ2-1; weak D call: TRBD1 (6 bases). The length of the CDR3 is 14 residues. Trimming stripped 3 bases from V and 7 bases from J, with 13 bases between. Germline V CDR1 and CDR2: SGHDN, FVKESK.

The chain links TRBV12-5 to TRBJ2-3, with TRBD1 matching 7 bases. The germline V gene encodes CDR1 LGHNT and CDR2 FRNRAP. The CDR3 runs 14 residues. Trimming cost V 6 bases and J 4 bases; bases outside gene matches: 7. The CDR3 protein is CASGSTQGADTQYF. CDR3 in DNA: TGTGCTAGTGGGAGTACTCAGGGGGCAGATACGCAGTATTTT. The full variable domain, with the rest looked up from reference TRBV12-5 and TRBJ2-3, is DARVTQTPRHKVTEMGQEVTMRCQPILGHNTVFWYRQTMMQGLELLAYFRNRAPLDDSGMPKDRFSAEMPDATLATLKIQPSEPRDSAVYFCASGSTQGADTQYFGPGTRLTVL.

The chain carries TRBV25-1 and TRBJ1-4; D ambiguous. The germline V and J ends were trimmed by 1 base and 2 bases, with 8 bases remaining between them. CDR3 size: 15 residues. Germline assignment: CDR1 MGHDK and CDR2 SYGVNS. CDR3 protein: CASSEWLGTNEKLFF. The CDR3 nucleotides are TGTGCCAGCAGTGAATGGCTCGGGACTAATGAAAAACTGTTTTTT. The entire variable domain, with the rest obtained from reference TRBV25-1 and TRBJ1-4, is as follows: EADIYQTPRYLVIGTGKKITLECSQTMGHDKMYWYQQDPGMELHLIHYSYGVNSTEKGDLSSESTVSRIRTEHFPLTLESARPSHTSQYLCASSEWLGTNEKLFFGSGTQLSVL.

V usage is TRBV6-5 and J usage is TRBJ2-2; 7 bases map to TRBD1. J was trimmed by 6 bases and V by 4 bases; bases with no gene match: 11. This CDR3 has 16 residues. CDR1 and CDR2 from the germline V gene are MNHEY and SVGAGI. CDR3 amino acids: CASSFQGVRGPGELFF. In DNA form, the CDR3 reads TGTGCCAGCAGTTTTCAGGGGGTGAGGGGACCCGGGGAGCTGTTTTTT.

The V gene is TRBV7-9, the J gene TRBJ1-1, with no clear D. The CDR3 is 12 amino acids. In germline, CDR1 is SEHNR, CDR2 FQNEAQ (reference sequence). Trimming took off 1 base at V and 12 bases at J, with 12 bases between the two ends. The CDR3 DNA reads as TGTGCCAGCAGCTTAGACTCGGGAGTGACTTTCTTT. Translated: CASSLDSGVTFF.

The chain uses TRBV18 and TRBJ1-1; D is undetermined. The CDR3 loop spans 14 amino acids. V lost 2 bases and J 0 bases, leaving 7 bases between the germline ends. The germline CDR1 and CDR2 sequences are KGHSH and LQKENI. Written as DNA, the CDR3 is TGTGCCAGCTCACCAACCAACATGAACACTGAAGCTTTCTTT. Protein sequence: CASSPTNMNTEAFF.

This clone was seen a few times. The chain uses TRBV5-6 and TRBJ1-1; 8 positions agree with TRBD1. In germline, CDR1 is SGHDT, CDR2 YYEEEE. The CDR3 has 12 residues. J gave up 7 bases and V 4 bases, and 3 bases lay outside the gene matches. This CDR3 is CASSHTGGEAFF. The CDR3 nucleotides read TGTGCCAGCAGCCACACAGGGGGTGAAGCTTTCTTT.

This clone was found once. CDR3 bases: TGTGCCAGCTCCGGGACTAGCGCGGTTAGAGCGTCCTACGAGCAGTACTTC. It encodes CASSGTSAVRASYEQYF. The V and J genes are TRBV5-5 and TRBJ2-7, with TRBD2 matching over 10 bases. The CDR3 covers 17 residues. The germline V gene encodes CDR1 SGHKS and CDR2 YYEKEE (reference sequence). The V and J ends lost 7 bases and 1 base, in that order; junction bases with no gene match: 14.

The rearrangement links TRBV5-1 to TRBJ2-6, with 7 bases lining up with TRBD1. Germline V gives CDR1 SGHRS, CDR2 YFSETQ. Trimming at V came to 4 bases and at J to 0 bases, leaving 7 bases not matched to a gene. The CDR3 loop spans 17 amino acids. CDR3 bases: TGCGCCAGCAGCACTACAGGGGACAACTCTGGGGCCAACGTCCTGACTTTC. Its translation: CASSTTGDNSGANVLTF.

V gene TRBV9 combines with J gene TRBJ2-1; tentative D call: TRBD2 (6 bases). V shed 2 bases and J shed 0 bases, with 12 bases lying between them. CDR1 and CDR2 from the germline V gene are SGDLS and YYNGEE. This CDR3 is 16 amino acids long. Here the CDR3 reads CASSVGTPSSYNEQFF. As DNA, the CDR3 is TGTGCCAGCAGCGTGGGGACTCCCAGCTCCTACAATGAGCAGTTCTTC.

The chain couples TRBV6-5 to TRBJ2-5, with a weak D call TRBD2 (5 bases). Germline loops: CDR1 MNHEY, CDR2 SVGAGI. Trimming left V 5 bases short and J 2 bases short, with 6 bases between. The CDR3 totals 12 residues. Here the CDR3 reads CASSGLQETQYF. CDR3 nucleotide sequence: TGTGCCAGCAGTGGACTTCAAGAGACCCAGTACTTC.

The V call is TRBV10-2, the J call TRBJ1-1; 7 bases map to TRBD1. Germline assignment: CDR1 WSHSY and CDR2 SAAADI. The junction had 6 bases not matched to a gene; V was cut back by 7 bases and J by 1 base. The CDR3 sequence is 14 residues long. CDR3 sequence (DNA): TGCGCCAGCAACGAGGGACAGTCGAACACTGAAGCTTTCTTT. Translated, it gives CASNEGQSNTEAFF.

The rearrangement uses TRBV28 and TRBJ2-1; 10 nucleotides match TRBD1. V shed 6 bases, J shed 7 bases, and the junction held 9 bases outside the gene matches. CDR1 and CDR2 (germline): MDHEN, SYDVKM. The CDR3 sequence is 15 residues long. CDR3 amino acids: CASSPPDRGRNEQFF. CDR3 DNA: TGTGCCAGCAGCCCTCCTGACAGGGGGCGTAATGAGCAGTTCTTC.

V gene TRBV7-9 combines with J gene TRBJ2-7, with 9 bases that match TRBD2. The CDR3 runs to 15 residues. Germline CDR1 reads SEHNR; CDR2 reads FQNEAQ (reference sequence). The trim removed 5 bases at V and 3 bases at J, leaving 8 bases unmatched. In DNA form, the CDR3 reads TGTGCCAGCAGCCGCGCAGCGGGAGGATTCTACGAGCAGTACGTC. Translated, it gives CASSRAAGGFYEQYV.

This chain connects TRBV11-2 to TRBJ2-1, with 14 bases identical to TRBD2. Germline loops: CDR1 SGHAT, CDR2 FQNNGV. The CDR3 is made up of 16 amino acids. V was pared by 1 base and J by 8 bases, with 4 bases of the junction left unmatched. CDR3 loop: CASSLGLAGGWDEQFF. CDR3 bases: TGTGCCAGCAGCTTAGGACTAGCGGGAGGGTGGGATGAGCAGTTCTTC.

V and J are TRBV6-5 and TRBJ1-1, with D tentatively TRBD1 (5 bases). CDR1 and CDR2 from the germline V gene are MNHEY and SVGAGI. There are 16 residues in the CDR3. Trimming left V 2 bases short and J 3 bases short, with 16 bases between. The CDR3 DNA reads TGTGCCAGCAGTTACGGGGCGGTGAGAAGAGACACTGAAGCTTTCTTT. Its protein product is CASSYGAVRRDTEAFF.

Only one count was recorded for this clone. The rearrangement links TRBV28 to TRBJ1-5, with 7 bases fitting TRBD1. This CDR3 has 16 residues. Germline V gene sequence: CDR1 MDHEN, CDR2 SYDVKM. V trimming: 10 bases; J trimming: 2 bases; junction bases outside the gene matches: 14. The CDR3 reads CAIKGNRGKGNQPQHF. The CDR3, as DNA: TGTGCCATCAAAGGGAACAGGGGTAAGGGCAATCAGCCCCAGCATTTT.

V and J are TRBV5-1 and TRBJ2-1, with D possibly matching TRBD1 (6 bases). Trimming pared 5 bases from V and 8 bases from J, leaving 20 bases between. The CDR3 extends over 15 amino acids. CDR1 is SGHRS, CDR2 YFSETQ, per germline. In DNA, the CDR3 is TGCGCCAGCAGGAGTCAGGGACAATCTACGTATGAGCAGTTCTTC. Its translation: CASRSQGQSTYEQFF. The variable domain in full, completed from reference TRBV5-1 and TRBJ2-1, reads KAGVTQTPRYLIKTRGQQVTLSCSPISGHRSVSWYQQTPGQGLQFLFEYFSETQRNKGNFPGRFSGRQFSNSRSEMNVSTLELGDSALYLCASRSQGQSTYEQFFGPGTRLTVL.

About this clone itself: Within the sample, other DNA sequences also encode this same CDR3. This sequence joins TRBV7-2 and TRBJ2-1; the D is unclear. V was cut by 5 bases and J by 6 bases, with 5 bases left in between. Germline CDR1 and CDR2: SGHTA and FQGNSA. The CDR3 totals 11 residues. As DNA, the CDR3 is TGTGCCAGCAGCCCCGTCAATGAGCAGTTCTTC. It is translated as CASSPVNEQFF.